This T cell receptor (beta chain) was recovered during a study of shared clonotypes between healthy human individuals. Study details: Donor ages ranged 18 to 49 years: two women, a few men.

Deep level was the assay's run setting. TCRdb's copy holds only in-frame clones and misses some; the assay was immunoSEQ multiplex PCR. The sample records some 2,400,000 clones, more than 90% being singletons. The CDR3 loop spans 13 amino acids. The V and J ends lost 3 bases and 2 bases respectively, with 6 bases between them. Germline CDR1 and CDR2: KGHSH and LQKENI. Of note for this clone: Other nucleotide sequences from this sample produce the same CDR3.

Donors comprised healthy HIV-negative adults lacking recent acute infections or vaccinations. Partitioning of CD4+ cells yielded a CD45RA+ naive subset and a CD45RA-negative memory subset. Input material: naive CD4+ T cells sorted from blood. Described subset: CD45RA+ positively selected. This TCR was recovered from a man aged 18 to 35 in good health. This chain connects TRBV18 to TRBJ2-3, with unresolved D. The CDR3 spells CASSPLATDTQYF. Here the CDR3 DNA reads TGTGCCAGCTCACCTCTCGCCACAGATACGCAGTATTTT. Supplemented by reference TRBV18 and TRBJ2-3, the full variable domain reads NAGVMQNPRHLVRRRGQEARLRCSPMKGHSHVYWYRQLPEEGLKFMVYLQKENIIDESGMPKERFSAEFPKEGPSILRIQQVVRGDSAAYFCASSPLATDTQYFGPGTRLTVL.